Each of the 19 T cell receptor beta chains below was sequenced from the same sample in a study of T cells in Graves' hyperthyroidism and ophthalmopathy. Using RNA transcripts as the source, TCR beta CDR3 regions were amplified. HTBI primers were the set used in a first-round RT-PCR of the TCR CDR3. A single record per CDR3 protein comes from TCRdb applying MiXCR to the multiplex PCR reads. The sample records roughly 600,000 distinct CDR3 sequences, roughly 15% being singletons. The sequenced sample consisted of blood. These receptors were collected from a woman aged 45-65 years with Graves' ophthalmopathy.

The sample holds many counts of this clonotype. The rearrangement links TRBV28 to TRBJ2-1; 8 bases are a match to TRBD2. V shed 7 bases and J 7 bases; nucleotides not matched to a gene: 12. The CDR3 spans 15 residues. Germline V lookup: CDR1 MDHEN, CDR2 SYDVKM. In nucleotides, the CDR3 is TGTGCCAGCATTGCACCAGCGGGAGTCGGGAATGAGCAGTTCTTC. It encodes CASIAPAGVGNEQFF.

This sequence joins TRBV27 and TRBJ2-3; TRBD1 or TRBD2 may be the D gene (5 bases each). The germline V gene has CDR1 MNHEY and CDR2 SMNVEV (reference sequence). This CDR3 comprises 14 residues. Trimming shortened V by 3 bases and J by 5 bases, and 12 bases separated the two germline ends. CDR3 bases: TGTGCCAGCAGTTTCGGGACCGCCAAAGATACGCAGTATTTT. Translation: CASSFGTAKDTQYF.

This clonotype has just a few counts. This may be a read error: a much more frequent sequence differs by one nucleotide. The chain carries TRBV12-5 and TRBJ2-1; 7 bases agree with TRBD1. The CDR3 loop spans 13 amino acids. Germline V gives CDR1 LGHNT, CDR2 FRNRAP. CDR3 sequence (DNA): TGTGCTAGTGGTTTGACAGGGGTCAATGAGCAGTCCTTC. Residues: CASGLTGVNEQSF.

This clonotype occurred many times. The J gene is TRBJ2-1, the V gene TRBV27, with D perhaps being TRBD1 or TRBD2 (5 bases each). In germline, CDR1 is MNHEY, CDR2 SMNVEV (reference sequence). The ends were cut back, 2 bases at V and 5 bases at J, with 13 bases in the middle. There are 15 residues in the CDR3. This CDR3 is CASSLNRDAHNEQFF. The DNA for the CDR3 is TGTGCCAGCAGTTTAAACCGGGACGCCCACAATGAGCAGTTCTTC.

This clonotype was observed many times. The genes are TRBV20-1 and TRBJ2-1; D is unclear. The CDR3 is made up of 11 amino acids. Trimming left V 5 bases short and J 10 bases short, with 12 bases between. Per germline, CDR1 DFQATT and CDR2 SNEGSKA (reference sequence). The CDR3 coding sequence is TGCAGTGCTGCTTCCTGGGGAGAGCAGTTCTTC. Translated: CSAASWGEQFF.

The CDR3 nucleotides read TGCAGCGTTGAAGGACGAAGCTCCTACAATGAGCAGTTCTTC. Its protein is CSVEGRSSYNEQFF. This rearrangement joins TRBV29-1 to TRBJ2-1; D call uncertain. Germline V lookup: CDR1 SQVTM, CDR2 ANQGSEA. V lost 1 base and J lost 0, with 7 bases in between. The CDR3 is 14 residues long.

This chain joins TRBV2 and TRBJ2-1; no clear D. The ends were cut back, 8 bases at V and 7 bases at J, with 18 bases in the middle. This CDR3 region has 14 residues. Germline-derived CDR1 and CDR2 are SNHLY and FYNNEI. The CDR3 region has the DNA TGTGCCAGCGGATGGGCCCCTAAAATGAATGAGCAGTTCTTC. This encodes CASGWAPKMNEQFF. The full variable domain, completed using reference TRBV2 and TRBJ2-1, is EPEVTQTPSHQVTQMGQEVILRCVPISNHLYFYWYRQILGQKVEFLVSFYNNEISEKSEIFDDQFSVERPDGSNFTLKIRSTKLEDSAMYFCASGWAPKMNEQFFGPGTRLTVL.

The V and J genes are TRBV5-6 and TRBJ2-5, with D possibly being TRBD2 (5 bases). The V gene lost 7 bases and the J gene lost 1 base, with 17 bases spanning the gap. CDR3 length: 15 residues. Germline lookup yields CDR1 SGHDT and CDR2 YYEEEE. CDR3 nucleotides: TGTGCCAGCGATCTTCGCGGGTTTGGCCAAGAGACCCAGTACTTC. It yields the protein CASDLRGFGQETQYF.

This clonotype was found many times. The chain links TRBV27 to TRBJ2-1; 10 nucleotides line up with TRBD2. The CDR3 loop spans 15 amino acids. V trimming: 8 bases; J trimming: 4 bases; junction bases outside the gene matches: 8. Germline V gene sequence: CDR1 MNHEY, CDR2 SMNVEV (reference sequence). CDR3 coding DNA: TGTGCCAGCGGCACTAGCGGGACGGGTTACAATGAGCAGTTCTTC. This codes for CASGTSGTGYNEQFF.

This clonotype has a count of ten or more. This chain joins TRBV3-1 and TRBJ2-1; D perhaps matches TRBD2 (5 bases). With 4 bases removed from V and 4 bases from J, the gap between germline ends came to 14 bases. Germline values: CDR1 LGHDT, CDR2 YNNKEL (reference sequence). This CDR3 has 15 residues. The CDR3 region has the DNA TGTGCCAGCAGCCCAGACGGGAACACTTACAATGAGCAGTTCTTC. Its protein product is CASSPDGNTYNEQFF.

Only a few counts were recorded for this clonotype. The V and J genes are TRBV6-2 or TRBV6-3 and TRBJ2-1; TRBD2 aligns across 12 bases. The germline V gene has CDR1 MNHEY and CDR2 SVGEGT. There are 15 residues in the CDR3. V dropped 0 bases and J dropped 7; count of bases not matched to a gene: 1. The CDR3 loop is CASSYSLAGGNEQFF. The DNA of the CDR3 is TGTGCCAGCAGTTACTCGCTAGCGGGAGGGAATGAGCAGTTCTTC.

The chain joins TRBV28 to TRBJ1-1; 8 bases map to TRBD1. Per the germline V gene, CDR1 is MDHEN and CDR2 is SYDVKM. With 6 bases clipped from V and 4 bases from J, the junction kept 10 bases outside the gene matches. The CDR3 is 15 residues long. The CDR3 nucleotides read TGTGCCAGCAGCCCACCAGGGGGCGCGAGCACTGAAGCTTTCTTT. Its translation: CASSPPGGASTEAFF.

This chain joins TRBV4-3 and TRBJ1-2; 7 nucleotides line up with TRBD1. The J segment lost 3 bases and the V segment lost 0 bases, leaving 7 bases of the junction unmatched. The germline V gene encodes CDR1 LGHNA and CDR2 YSLEER. The CDR3 runs 16 residues. CDR3 amino acids: CASSQDSTGVYYGYTF. As DNA, the CDR3 is TGCGCCAGCAGCCAAGATAGTACAGGGGTTTACTATGGCTACACCTTC.

This clonotype has a count of ten or more. This chain links TRBV7-9 with TRBJ2-7; D is ambiguous. V was cut by 0 bases and J by 3 bases, with 6 bases left in between. Germline assignment: CDR1 SEHNR and CDR2 FQNEAQ (reference sequence). This CDR3 spans 13 amino acids. For the CDR3, the DNA is TGTGCCAGCAGCTTAGCGGGGTTCTACGAGCAGTACTTC. Residues: CASSLAGFYEQYF.

V gene TRBV29-1 combines with J gene TRBJ2-7; D unclear. CDR3 length: 10 amino acids. Deletions cut 5 bases from V and 6 bases from J, with 8 bases between. CDR1 SQVTM and CDR2 ANQGSEA come from the germline V gene. CDR3 residues: CSVWWGEQYF. As DNA, the CDR3 is TGCAGCGTTTGGTGGGGCGAGCAGTACTTC.

This clonotype was seen many times. The CDR3 nucleotides are TGTGCCAGCAGCAGAGCGGGGGAGTACACTGAAGCTTTCTTT. Encoded protein: CASSRAGEYTEAFF. The rearrangement uses TRBV11-3 and TRBJ1-1; perhaps TRBD1 as D (5 bases). The V gene lost 5 bases and the J gene lost 3 bases, with 13 bases spanning the gap. CDR1 is SGHNT, CDR2 YENEEA, per germline. This CDR3 contains 14 residues.

Only a few counts were recorded for this clonotype. The chain joins TRBV12-3 or TRBV12-4 to TRBJ1-2; TRBD1 matches 9 bases. The CDR3 loop spans 17 amino acids. Unmatched junction bases numbered 7, after V lost 0 bases and J lost 2 bases. In DNA, the CDR3 is TGTGCCAGCAGTTTAGCTTTAGGCGGGACAGGGAACTATGGCTACACCTTC. Residues: CASSLALGGTGNYGYTF.

This clonotype came up many times. In nucleotides, the CDR3 is TGTGCCAGCAGTCCAGGGATAGGCTACGAGCAGTACTTC. It yields the protein CASSPGIGYEQYF. This chain uses TRBV28 with TRBJ2-7, with D maybe TRBD1 (5 bases). In germline, CDR1 is MDHEN, CDR2 SYDVKM. The CDR3 has 13 amino acids. Trimming removed 5 bases from V and 3 bases from J, with 11 bases in between.

The rearrangement uses TRBV12-3 or TRBV12-4 and TRBJ1-5, with 9 bases fitting TRBD1. J lost 6 bases, V lost 7 bases, and 7 bases had no gene match. The CDR3 is 14 residues long. In nucleotides, the CDR3 is TGTGCCAGCAAGATCCGGGACAGGGCTCAGCCCCAGCATTTT. Translation gives CASKIRDRAQPQHF.